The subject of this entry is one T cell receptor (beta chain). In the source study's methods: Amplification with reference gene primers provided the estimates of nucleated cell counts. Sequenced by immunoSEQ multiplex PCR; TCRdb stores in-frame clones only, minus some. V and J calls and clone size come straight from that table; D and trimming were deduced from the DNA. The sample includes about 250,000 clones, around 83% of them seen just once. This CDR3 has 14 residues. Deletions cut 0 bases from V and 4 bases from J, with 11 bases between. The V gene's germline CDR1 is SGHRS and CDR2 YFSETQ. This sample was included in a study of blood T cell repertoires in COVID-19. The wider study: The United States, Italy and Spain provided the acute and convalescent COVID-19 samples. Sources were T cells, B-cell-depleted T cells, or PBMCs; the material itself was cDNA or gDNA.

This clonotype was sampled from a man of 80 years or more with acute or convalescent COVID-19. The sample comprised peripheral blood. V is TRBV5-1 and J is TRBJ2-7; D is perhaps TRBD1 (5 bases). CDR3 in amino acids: CASSLGSGQYEQYF. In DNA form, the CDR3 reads TGCGCCAGCAGCTTGGGGTCAGGACAATACGAGCAGTACTTC.